This T cell receptor (beta chain) emerged from a study of regulatory T cells in long-lasting Graves disease. Time point of the sample: newly diagnosed GD, antithyroid drugs for less than 3 months. PBMC-extracted RNA yielded the TCR library. Arm-PCR with iRepertoire HTBI primers amplified the CDR3 regions for these TCR beta libraries. MiXCR, run by TCRdb on the multiplex PCR reads, gives a single entry per CDR3 protein. The table shows approximately 540,000 distinct CDR3 sequences, with approximately 12% occurring only once. In its sample, this clonotype was seen many times. A further study also used this sample, focusing on T cells in Graves' hyperthyroidism and ophthalmopathy. Per that paper: The study defined stable Graves' hyperthyroidism as no ophthalmopathy progression within 18 months.

The input for sequencing was peripheral blood mononuclear cells (PBMCs), taken at new diagnosis, from a patient treated with antithyroid drugs. The TCR sequence derives from a woman between 25 and 40 years old with Graves disease.

The CDR3 DNA sequence: TGTGCCAGCTCACCCCCCGGGACTAGTCTTTACGAGCAGTACTTC. Its translation: CASSPPGTSLYEQYF. The chain couples TRBV18 to TRBJ2-7, with 8 bases lining up with TRBD2. CDR3 length: 15 amino acids. V trimming: 3 bases; J trimming: 4 bases; junction bases outside the gene matches: 8. Per the germline V gene, CDR1 is KGHSH and CDR2 is LQKENI.